These 3 T cell receptor beta chains were sequenced from one sample in a study of cytomegalovirus exposure and HLA in healthy donors. This PCR relied on a set of 60 Vbeta primers and 13 Jbeta primers. Only in-frame clones appear in the TCRdb table, and some are missing; sequencing was by immunoSEQ multiplex PCR. The sample includes over 65,000 clones, over 75% seen only once; the top ten take about 8.8%. What was sequenced was PBMCs. These receptors were taken from a man aged 40-49 years in good health and CMV-seronegative.

The count of this clone is one. For the CDR3, the DNA is TGTGCCAGCAGCGTAGACGTCAGACAGGGGGCTGAAGCTTTCTTT. Its protein product is CASSVDVRQGAEAFF. The genes are TRBV9 and TRBJ1-1; 9 bases align to TRBD1. There are 15 residues in the CDR3. Germline V CDR1 and CDR2: SGDLS, YYNGEE. The junction had 6 bases not matched to a gene; V was cut back by 0 bases and J by 6 bases.

V usage is TRBV11-3 and J usage is TRBJ2-5; a possible D gene is TRBD2 (5 bases). The CDR3 spans 13 residues. Germline lookup yields CDR1 SGHNT and CDR2 YENEEA. Trimming took 5 bases from V and 3 from J, leaving 10 bases between them. CDR3 DNA: TGTGCCAGCAGCCCGAGCGGAGAAGAGACCCAGTACTTC. Its translation is CASSPSGEETQYF.

This clone has more than one count but fewer than ten. The chain uses TRBV11-3 and TRBJ2-4; TRBD1 matches 12 bases. The V gene's germline CDR1 is SGHNT and CDR2 YENEEA. With 6 bases clipped from V and 7 bases from J, the junction kept 7 bases outside the gene matches. The CDR3 is 15 amino acids. CDR3 DNA: TGTGCCAGCAGTTGGGGGACAGGGGGCCTTAACATTCAGTACTTC. It translates to CASSWGTGGLNIQYF.